This T cell receptor beta chain was obtained from a study of neurological immune-mediated disorders. Via MiXCR, TCRdb re-called the 5' RACE reads, giving one row per CDR3 protein. The sample contains 80,000 to 100,000 distinct CDR3 sequences, roughly 3.5% of which appear only once. This clonotype has at least ten counts. Its antigen is still unknown. Study-wide points: Clinical and MRI features did not associate with the cluster found in multiple sclerosis patients. TCR clonal expansion peaked in HTLV-1-associated myelopathy patients and was lowest in multiple sclerosis patients.

Germline values: CDR1 DFQATT, CDR2 SNEGSKA (reference sequence). This CDR3 comprises 14 residues. Trimming removed 6 bases from V and 1 base from J, with 16 bases in between. The unsorted libraries originated from 2 million PBMCs that had been stored at -80 C. The sample comprised PBMCs. The sequence was collected from a woman aged 50 to 60 with multiple sclerosis. This chain uses TRBV20-1 with TRBJ2-7, with D perhaps given as TRBD1 or TRBD2 (6 bases each). CDR3 bases: TGCAGTGCCCCCCGAACGGGGGCGTCCTACGAGCAGTACTTC. As protein: CSAPRTGASYEQYF.